This T cell receptor beta chain was observed in a study of blood T cell repertoires in COVID-19. The wider study: T cells, B-cell-depleted T cells, or PBMCs provided the cDNA or gDNA that served as material.

Sequencing used immunoSEQ multiplex PCR; TCRdb keeps in-frame clones, though not all of them. The sample has approximately 300,000 clones, about 89% seen once; the top ten hold 5% to 7%. With 3 bases clipped from V and 2 bases from J, the junction kept 12 bases outside the gene matches. The CDR3 covers 18 residues. Germline V gene data show CDR1 as MDHEN and CDR2 as SYDVKM. The source is a man younger than 35 who had recovered from COVID-19. The chain joins TRBV28 to TRBJ2-7; TRBD2 matches at 11 bases. Input material: peripheral blood. The CDR3 DNA is TGTGCCAGCAGTTTTAATCCCCGACTAGCGGGGCCCACCTACGAGCAGTACTTC. Translated: CASSFNPRLAGPTYEQYF.